This T cell receptor beta chain was sequenced in a study of radiation and T cells in renal cell carcinoma. Time point indicated: blood 2 weeks post-SBRT. Treatment specified: 15 Gy SBRT to primary tumor, nephrectomy 4 weeks later. Germline CDR1 reads LNHNV; CDR2 reads YYDKDF (reference sequence). With V trimmed by 1 base and J by 8 bases, 4 bases remained unmatched. This CDR3 is 13 amino acids long. Sequenced by immunoSEQ multiplex PCR; TCRdb stores in-frame clones only, minus some. This sample has 70,000 to 100,000 clones; 80% to 90% occur once, and the top ten carry roughly 20%. V gene TRBV15 combines with J gene TRBJ1-1, with 7 bases that match TRBD1. Material: blood, obtained from a patient whose treatment included radiotherapy and nephrectomy. This TCR derives from a woman between 50 and 59 years old with renal cell carcinoma. CDR3 coding DNA: TGTGCCACCAGCAGAGGTCAACAGGGGGAAGCTTTCTTT. This translates into CATSRGQQGEAFF.